This passage covers 10 T cell receptor beta chains from one sample sequenced in a study of cytomegalovirus exposure and HLA in healthy donors. It was with 60 Vbeta and 13 Jbeta primers that the PCR ran. Some clones are missing from TCRdb's copy, which holds only in-frame ones; the method was immunoSEQ multiplex PCR. This sample's clone table lists over 200,000 clones. The sequencing sample was made of PBMCs. These receptors were obtained from a woman aged 25 to 39 in good health and CMV-seropositive.

CDR3 region: CASKGGGTEAFF. Here the CDR3 DNA reads TGTGCCAGCAAAGGGGGGGGAACTGAAGCTTTCTTT. The chain combines TRBV2 with TRBJ1-1, with a possible D match to TRBD1 (6 bases). Germline V CDR1 and CDR2: SNHLY, FYNNEI. This CDR3 comprises 12 residues. V gave up 7 bases and J gave up 5 bases, with 11 bases separating them.

The rearrangement uses TRBV19 and TRBJ2-1; 11 nucleotides match TRBD2. Germline V lookup: CDR1 LNHDA, CDR2 SQIVND (reference sequence). V was clipped by 5 bases and J by 4 bases; unmatched bases: 4. The CDR3 has 15 residues. In DNA, the CDR3 is TGTGCCAGTAGTGTGGGACTAGCGGTTTACAATGAGCAGTTCTTC. Translation: CASSVGLAVYNEQFF.

The chain joins TRBV28 to TRBJ2-2; TRBD1 aligns across 8 bases. The CDR3 is 19 amino acids. Per the germline V gene, CDR1 is MDHEN and CDR2 is SYDVKM. The trim removed 3 bases at V and 5 bases at J, leaving 17 bases unmatched. The CDR3 sequence is CASSFPRQGTGRETGELFF. As DNA, the CDR3 is TGTGCCAGCAGTTTCCCGAGACAGGGGACGGGAAGGGAGACCGGGGAGCTGTTTTTT. Looking up the rest from reference TRBV28 and TRBJ2-2 gives the full variable domain: DVKVTQSSRYLVKRTGEKVFLECVQDMDHENMFWYRQDPGLGLRLIYFSYDVKMKEKGDIPEGYSVSREKKERFSLILESASTNQTSMYLCASSFPRQGTGRETGELFFGEGSRLTVL.

CDR3 sequence: CASSDRLRDSYGYTF. CDR3 coding DNA: TGTGCCAGCAGTGACAGATTGCGGGACTCCTATGGCTACACCTTC. V and J are TRBV25-1 and TRBJ1-2; tentatively, D is TRBD1 (5 bases). V was trimmed by 3 bases and J by 4 bases, leaving 15 bases between them. This CDR3 has 15 residues. The V gene's germline CDR1 is MGHDK and CDR2 SYGVNS.

V usage is TRBV7-2 and J usage is TRBJ2-7; possible D gene TRBD1, 6 bases. There are 16 residues in the CDR3. In germline, CDR1 is SGHTA, CDR2 FQGNSA. Trimming left V 2 bases short and J 3 bases short, with 17 bases between. CDR3 protein: CASSLTFRDIDYEQYF. The DNA for the CDR3 is TGTGCCAGCAGCTTAACTTTCCGGGACATTGACTACGAGCAGTACTTC.

V and J are TRBV6-4 and TRBJ2-2; D might be TRBD1 (5 bases). The germline V gene encodes CDR1 MRHNA and CDR2 SNTAGT. Trimming pared 0 bases from V and 2 bases from J, leaving 13 bases between. The CDR3 spans 17 residues. The CDR3 is CASSDSFPQGNTGELFF. The DNA of the CDR3 is TGTGCCAGCAGTGACTCATTCCCCCAGGGAAACACCGGGGAGCTGTTTTTT.

The chain employs TRBV7-2 and TRBJ1-5; a possible D gene is TRBD1 (5 bases). Between the trimmed V and J ends, which lost 7 bases and 0 bases, there was a span of 13 bases. The CDR3 runs 15 residues. Germline assignment: CDR1 SGHTA and CDR2 FQGNSA. CDR3 sequence: CASTVQANSNQPQHF. The CDR3 DNA reads as TGTGCCAGCACCGTACAGGCTAATAGCAATCAGCCCCAGCATTTT.

The chain combines TRBV18 with TRBJ2-3; 13 bases match TRBD2. After removal of 8 bases from V and 6 bases from J, the junction contained 11 bases not matched to a gene. Germline-derived CDR1 and CDR2 are KGHSH and LQKENI. There are 16 residues in the CDR3. The CDR3 spells CASTWTSGGSRDTQYF. The CDR3, as DNA: TGTGCCAGCACCTGGACTAGCGGGGGATCAAGGGATACGCAGTATTTT.

The chain is built from TRBV5-1 and TRBJ1-4; D not resolved. V was pared by 0 bases and J by 0 bases, with 6 bases between. Germline V CDR1 and CDR2: SGHRS, YFSETQ. CDR3 size: 15 residues. In DNA, the CDR3 is TGCGCCAGCAGCTTGGCCGGGTCAACTAATGAAAAACTGTTTTTT. Its translation is CASSLAGSTNEKLFF.

Remarks on this clone: The sample has other DNA sequences that encode this CDR3 too. V gene TRBV11-2 combines with J gene TRBJ2-3; 10 positions match TRBD2. Losses at the gene ends were 5 bases for V and 3 bases for J; bases not matched to a gene: 8. CDR1 and CDR2 from the germline V gene are SGHAT and FQNNGV. The CDR3 runs to 16 residues. CDR3 DNA: TGTGCCAGCAGCCTCCGGCTAGCGGGAGCGACAGATACGCAGTATTTT. This codes for CASSLRLAGATDTQYF.